The 5 T cell receptor beta chains reported below all come from one sample, sequenced in a study of blood T cell repertoires in COVID-19. Measured with immunoSEQ multiplex PCR; TCRdb has only the in-frame clones, and not every one. This sample has around 310,000 clones, with about 87% found just once. Specimen: PBMCs or T cells enriched from blood (not recorded which). The receptors shown here come from a man aged 30-40 years who had recovered from COVID-19.

This clone was recorded only once. The chain has TRBV4-2 and TRBJ2-2; D gene uncertain. Trimming left V 0 bases short and J 1 base short, with 9 bases between. The CDR3 is 16 amino acids. Germline-derived CDR1 and CDR2 are LGHNA and YNFKEQ. Here the CDR3 reads CASSQDGLMNTGELFF. The DNA for the CDR3 is TGTGCCAGCAGCCAAGATGGGCTTATGAACACCGGGGAGCTGTTTTTT.

This clone was seen only a few times. The V call is TRBV5-1, the J call TRBJ1-4; D is unresolved. This CDR3 has 17 amino acids. V was pared by 3 bases and J by 0 bases, with 15 bases between. Germline values: CDR1 SGHRS, CDR2 YFSETQ. The CDR3 nucleotides are TGCGCCAGCAGCTCAGACACCAACGCTGCAACTAATGAAAAACTGTTTTTT. Protein sequence: CASSSDTNAATNEKLFF.

This clone was seen a few times. The V call is TRBV4-1, the J call TRBJ1-1, with a tentative D call TRBD1 (5 bases). Germline lookup yields CDR1 MGHRA and CDR2 YSYEKL. V shed 2 bases and J shed 2 bases, with 9 bases lying between them. This CDR3 is 14 amino acids long. The chain's CDR3 is CASSQWGGNTEAFF. In DNA, the CDR3 is TGCGCCAGCAGCCAATGGGGGGGTAACACTGAAGCTTTCTTT.

V usage is TRBV6-6 and J usage is TRBJ2-5; TRBD1 matches at 7 bases. V gave up 6 bases and J gave up 2 bases; unmatched junction bases: 6. The germline CDR1 and CDR2 sequences are MNHNY and SVGAGI (reference sequence). The CDR3 has 14 residues. The CDR3 loop reads CASRPDRIQETQYF. The DNA for the CDR3 is TGTGCCAGCAGACCGGACAGGATTCAAGAGACCCAGTACTTC.

The gene calls are TRBV5-1 and TRBJ1-1, with 9 nucleotides matching TRBD1. Germline-derived CDR1 and CDR2 are SGHRS and YFSETQ. With V trimmed by 2 bases and J by 1 base, 6 bases remained unmatched. This CDR3 has 16 residues. CDR3 amino acids: CASSFRGGQGNTEAFF. The CDR3 DNA sequence: TGCGCCAGCAGCTTTCGTGGGGGACAGGGGAACACTGAAGCTTTCTTT.